Sequencing of this TCR beta chain was carried out in a study of blood T cell repertoires in COVID-19. V dropped 0 bases and J dropped 7; count of bases not matched to a gene: 5. The CDR3 spans 15 residues. CDR1 and CDR2 (germline): LNHNV, YYDKDF (reference sequence). This clone was seen only once. Repertoires were generated with immunoSEQ multiplex PCR, while TCRdb's copy carries only in-frame clones and drops some. The sample consists of over 90,000 clones, 81% of them appearing once. The TCR originated in a man aged 80 or over with COVID-19, enrolled during active disease. Sequenced input: peripheral blood. J is TRBJ1-5 and V is TRBV15, with TRBD1 matching 8 bases. The CDR3 protein is CATSRDGQGGQPQHF. The CDR3 DNA follows: TGTGCCACCAGCAGAGACGGACAGGGCGGCCAGCCCCAGCATTTT.